Below, 18 T cell receptor beta chains from the same sample are listed, as sequenced in a study of blood T cell repertoires in COVID-19. This table comes from immunoSEQ multiplex PCR, and its TCRdb copy is limited to in-frame clones, with some not included. The repertoire holds 50,000 to 55,000 clones, with 87% as singletons. The source material was peripheral blood. The receptors originated from a man in his forties or fifties with acute or convalescent COVID-19.

The chain uses TRBV12-5 and TRBJ2-7, with D maybe TRBD1 (7 bases). The CDR3 is 14 amino acids. The germline V gene has CDR1 LGHNT and CDR2 FRNRAP. Trimming stripped 0 bases from V and 4 bases from J, with 10 bases between. CDR3 in amino acids: CASGLVSGGYEQYF. CDR3 DNA: TGTGCTAGTGGTTTGGTATCAGGGGGGTACGAGCAGTACTTC.

This sequence joins TRBV7-9 and TRBJ1-1; 10 nucleotides align to TRBD1. V shed 4 bases and J 1 base; nucleotides not matched to a gene: 3. Per germline, CDR1 SEHNR and CDR2 FQNEAQ (reference sequence). CDR3 length: 15 residues. The CDR3 spells CASSSTGGWNTEAFF. In nucleotides, the CDR3 is TGTGCCAGCAGCTCGACAGGGGGCTGGAACACTGAAGCTTTCTTT.

The chain recombines TRBV30 with TRBJ2-1; no firm D call. CDR3 length: 15 amino acids. Trimming removed 0 bases from V and 4 bases from J, with 13 bases in between. Germline CDR1 is GTSNPN and CDR2 is SVGIG (reference sequence). This CDR3 reads CAWSVPFRVYNEQFF. CDR3 bases: TGTGCCTGGAGTGTACCCTTTCGGGTTTACAATGAGCAGTTCTTC. The complete variable domain, with remaining parts taken from reference TRBV30 and TRBJ2-1, reads SQTIHQWPATLVQPVGSPLSLECTVEGTSNPNLYWYRQAAGRGLQLLFYSVGIGQISSEVPQNLSASRPQDRQFILSSKKLLLSDSGFYLCAWSVPFRVYNEQFFGPGTRLTVL.

The chain is built from TRBV5-4 and TRBJ2-2; 10 bases align to TRBD2. After removal of 0 bases from V and 4 bases from J, the junction contained 6 bases not matched to a gene. The V gene's germline CDR1 is SGHNT and CDR2 YYREEE (reference sequence). The CDR3 is 17 amino acids. CDR3 sequence reads: CASSLAQLAGVTGELFF. The DNA of the CDR3 is TGTGCCAGCAGCTTGGCCCAGCTAGCGGGAGTCACCGGGGAGCTGTTTTTT.

V usage is TRBV7-3 and J usage is TRBJ2-1; perhaps TRBD2 as D (6 bases). The V gene lost 0 bases and the J gene lost 0 bases, with 12 bases spanning the gap. The CDR3 extends over 17 amino acids. Germline V lookup: CDR1 SGHTA, CDR2 FQGTGA. The CDR3 spells CASSLTGLPISYNEQFF. Written as DNA, the CDR3 is TGTGCCAGCAGCTTAACAGGACTACCGATCTCCTACAATGAGCAGTTCTTC.

CDR3 in amino acids: CAARSGGLTEAFF. DNA of the CDR3: TGCGCCGCCCGGTCAGGGGGTCTCACTGAAGCTTTCTTT. The chain is built from TRBV10-2 and TRBJ1-1; 7 bases map to TRBD1. CDR3 length: 13 residues. Losses at the gene ends were 11 bases for V and 4 bases for J; bases not matched to a gene: 10. CDR1 WSHSY and CDR2 SAAADI come from the germline V gene.

This rearrangement joins TRBV11-2 to TRBJ2-1; D might be TRBD1 (7 bases). The germline V gene has CDR1 SGHAT and CDR2 FQNNGV. The CDR3 runs 17 residues. The V end lost 3 bases, the J end lost 0 bases, and 15 bases lay between the germline ends. This chain's CDR3 is CASSLVRGDSSYNEQFF. In DNA form, the CDR3 reads TGTGCCAGCAGCTTGGTGAGGGGGGACAGCTCCTACAATGAGCAGTTCTTC. The variable domain in full, with the rest retrieved from reference TRBV11-2 and TRBJ2-1, is EAGVAQSPRYKIIEKRQSVAFWCNPISGHATLYWYQQILGQGPKLLIQFQNNGVVDDSQLPKDRFSAERLKGVDSTLKIQPAKLEDSAVYLCASSLVRGDSSYNEQFFGPGTRLTVL.

The sample holds one count of this clone. The genes are TRBV9 and TRBJ2-2; TRBD1 might be the D (6 bases). V gave up 1 base and J gave up 1 base, with 17 bases separating them. The CDR3 sequence is 18 residues long. Per germline, CDR1 SGDLS and CDR2 YYNGEE. The CDR3 here is CASSVRGKRQENTGELFF. In DNA, the CDR3 is TGTGCCAGCAGCGTAAGGGGTAAGAGACAGGAGAACACCGGGGAGCTGTTTTTT. Filled out from reference TRBV9 and TRBJ2-2, the complete variable domain reads DSGVTQTPKHLITATGQRVTLRCSPRSGDLSVYWYQQSLDQGLQFLIQYYNGEERAKGNILERFSAQQFPDLHSELNLSSLELGDSALYFCASSVRGKRQENTGELFFGEGSRLTVL.

The chain has TRBV29-1 and TRBJ2-7, with 13 bases lining up with TRBD2. J gave up 2 bases and V 6 bases, and 7 bases lay outside the gene matches. Germline CDR1 is SQVTM and CDR2 is ANQGSEA. The CDR3 sequence is 15 residues long. This CDR3 reads CSVTRTSGGTYEQYF. DNA for the CDR3: TGCAGCGTCACTCGGACTAGCGGGGGAACCTACGAGCAGTACTTC.

Here the CDR3 DNA reads TGTGCCAGCAGTTACTCGATACAGGGTAACACTGAAGCTTTCTTT. It codes for CASSYSIQGNTEAFF. This rearrangement joins TRBV6-5 to TRBJ1-1, with a weak D call TRBD1 (6 bases). CDR1 and CDR2 from the germline V gene are MNHEY and SVGAGI. CDR3 size: 15 residues. V was trimmed by 0 bases and J by 2 bases, leaving 10 bases between them.

This clone was observed once. The rearrangement uses TRBV11-2 and TRBJ1-3; 7 nucleotides match TRBD1. There are 15 residues in the CDR3. Unmatched junction bases numbered 3, after V lost 1 base and J lost 3 bases. Germline-derived CDR1 and CDR2 are SGHAT and FQNNGV. CDR3 coding DNA: TGTGCCAGCAGCTTAGTAGGGGGCTATGGAAACACCATATATTTT. Translating it yields CASSLVGGYGNTIYF.

The rearrangement joins TRBV4-1 to TRBJ2-2, with D tentatively TRBD1 (6 bases). Trimming removed 4 bases at V and 1 base at J, with 10 bases between. This CDR3 is 15 amino acids long. Germline V gene lookup returns CDR1 MGHRA and CDR2 YSYEKL. CDR3 DNA: TGCGCCAGCAGCCCCACGACAGGGAACACCGGGGAGCTGTTTTTT. Translating gives CASSPTTGNTGELFF.

The rearrangement links TRBV21-1 to TRBJ2-7; the table gives TRBD2 as D, unverified against the DNA. TRBV21-1 is tagged as a pseudogene. This CDR3 is built from 21 residues. CDR3 region: CASSNLSHRVRRIHSSYEQYF. The CDR3 region has the DNA TGTGCCAGCAGCAACCTATCCCACCGGGTTAGGAGGATCCACAGCTCCTACGAGCAGTACTTC.

This clone was detected only a few times. This chain uses TRBV5-1 with TRBJ1-1; no firm D call. CDR1 is SGHRS and CDR2 is YFSETQ in the germline V gene. Trimming pared 1 base from V and 0 bases from J, leaving 7 bases between. The CDR3 is 14 residues long. The CDR3 DNA reads as TGCGCCAGCAGCTTGTACAGCTTGAACACTGAAGCTTTCTTT. It yields the protein CASSLYSLNTEAFF. Looking up the rest from reference TRBV5-1 and TRBJ1-1 gives the full variable domain: KAGVTQTPRYLIKTRGQQVTLSCSPISGHRSVSWYQQTPGQGLQFLFEYFSETQRNKGNFPGRFSGRQFSNSRSEMNVSTLELGDSALYLCASSLYSLNTEAFFGQGTRLTVV.

The chain carries TRBV9 and TRBJ2-3, with D possibly matching TRBD2 (6 bases). The germline CDR1 and CDR2 sequences are SGDLS and YYNGEE. The V gene lost 2 bases and the J gene lost 4 bases, with 11 bases spanning the gap. CDR3 length: 14 amino acids. CDR3 loop: CASSVAGYSDTQYF. The CDR3 DNA follows: TGTGCCAGCAGCGTGGCGGGGTATTCAGATACGCAGTATTTT. The whole variable domain, filled in from reference TRBV9 and TRBJ2-3, reads DSGVTQTPKHLITATGQRVTLRCSPRSGDLSVYWYQQSLDQGLQFLIQYYNGEERAKGNILERFSAQQFPDLHSELNLSSLELGDSALYFCASSVAGYSDTQYFGPGTRLTVL.

V gene TRBV7-3 combines with J gene TRBJ2-3; TRBD2 matches 8 bases. CDR1 is SGHTA, CDR2 FQGTGA, per germline. This CDR3 contains 14 residues. With V trimmed by 4 bases and J by 3 bases, 3 bases remained unmatched. The CDR3 DNA reads TGTGCCAGCAGCTCGGGACTAGTGACAGATACGCAGTATTTT. Protein product: CASSSGLVTDTQYF.

The chain carries TRBV4-1 and TRBJ2-3, with TRBD2 matching over 7 bases. Losses at the gene ends were 4 bases for V and 4 bases for J; bases not matched to a gene: 8. The CDR3 runs 15 residues. CDR1 MGHRA and CDR2 YSYEKL come from the germline V gene. The CDR3 bases are TGCGCCAGCAGCCCCTTAGGCCTAGCGGCAGATACGCAGTATTTT. Protein sequence: CASSPLGLAADTQYF.

This chain uses TRBV5-1 with TRBJ1-1; the D is unclear. The CDR3 covers 15 residues. The germline V gene encodes CDR1 SGHRS and CDR2 YFSETQ. Trimming left V 1 base short and J 0 bases short, with 10 bases between. The CDR3 spells CASSLRQAMNTEAFF. As DNA, the CDR3 is TGCGCCAGCAGCTTGAGGCAGGCTATGAACACTGAAGCTTTCTTT.